Each of the 5 T cell receptor beta chains below was sequenced from the same sample in a study of T cell clonality in common variable immunodeficiency. The protocol was immunoSEQ multiplex PCR, while the TCRdb copy is restricted to in-frame clones and leaves out a portion. The data show 15,000 to 20,000 clones, with none appearing a single time. Antigens for these TCRs are unknown. General study results and limits: Fewer deletions and N-nucleotide insertions were reportedly seen in common variable immunodeficiency TCR beta sequences.

What was sequenced was peripheral blood mononuclear cells. These receptors all come from a human donor with common variable immunodeficiency.

This clone was counted many times. The read terminates 3 residues ahead of where the CDR3 ends, so the germline J gene completes it. The genes are TRBV20-1 and TRBJ1-1; D perhaps matches TRBD1 (6 bases). Deletions cut 3 bases from V and 4 bases from J, with 9 bases between. CDR3 length: 12 residues. Germline values: CDR1 DFQATT, CDR2 SNEGSKA (reference sequence). CDR3 DNA, as far as it was read: TGCAGTGCTAGGCGGGGGGCCACTGAA. Protein sequence: CSARRGATE. The full CDR3 protein reads CSARRGATEAFF.

This clone turned up a few times. The CDR3 goes on 3 residues after the read ends, and that part is filled in from the germline J gene. The V and J genes are TRBV7-9 and TRBJ2-2; weak D call: TRBD2 (5 bases). Germline V gene data show CDR1 as SEHNR and CDR2 as FQNEAQ (reference sequence). Trimming shortened V by 7 bases and J by 0 bases, and 12 bases separated the two germline ends. This CDR3 is built from 15 residues. The covered CDR3 bases are TGTGCCAGCAATGGTGCGGGCCCGAACACCGGGGAG. Protein: CASNGAGPNTGE. The CDR3 reads in full as CASNGAGPNTGELFF.

About this clone itself: The read comes to an end 3 residues before the CDR3 does, leaving the germline J gene to fill in the end. The genes are TRBV2 and TRBJ1-5; TRBD1 is a possible D gene (6 bases). Germline assignment: CDR1 SNHLY and CDR2 FYNNEI. With 8 bases removed from V and 6 bases from J, the gap between germline ends came to 17 bases. CDR3 length: 14 residues. This chain's CDR3 is CASQTRGAGQPQHF. Incomplete CDR3 DNA: TGTGCCAGCCAGACTCGGGGGGCGGGTCAGCCC.

Ten or more counts support this clone. Coverage ceases 3 residues before the CDR3 finishes, and the germline J gene fills in the end. The chain has TRBV20-1 and TRBJ1-5, with D uncertain. This CDR3 is built from 13 residues. The germline V gene encodes CDR1 DFQATT and CDR2 SNEGSKA (reference sequence). Trimming removed 3 bases at V and 5 bases at J, with 11 bases between. CDR3 DNA, as far as it was read: TGCAGTGCTAGCCGACGAAGGGATCAGCCC. Amino acid sequence: CSASRRRDQP. The complete CDR3 reads CSASRRRDQPQHF.

There are many counts of this clone. Read data end 3 residues before the CDR3 end; the end is taken from the germline J gene. The rearrangement joins TRBV19 to TRBJ2-2; 9 bases fit TRBD1. The CDR3 runs 16 residues. Germline V gives CDR1 LNHDA, CDR2 SQIVND (reference sequence). The J segment lost 7 bases and the V segment lost 5 bases, leaving 11 bases of the junction unmatched. CDR3 DNA (partial): TGTGCCAGTAGTGTCAGGACAGGGGCTCGTATCGGGGAG. Translated: CASSVRTGARIGE. The whole CDR3 region reads CASSVRTGARIGELFF.